This section outlines one T cell receptor (beta chain) sequence together with its context. What it recognizes is unknown. Germline V lookup: CDR1 MDHEN, CDR2 SYDVKM. CDR3 length: 14 residues. V lost 3 bases and J lost 6; bases outside the gene matches: 7. The sample is drawn from a study of cytomegalovirus exposure and HLA in healthy donors. General study points: Previous analysis showed most TCR beta V segments were productive about 90% or about 30% of the time. An apparent linkage of common viral pathogens to several of the most significant clusters emerged in a later analysis. In a later analysis, specific HLA alleles were associated with some 16,000 TCR beta sequences at a 0.05 false discovery rate. Cytomegalovirus association was listed for under 200 TCR beta chains.

A multiplex PCR was run with 60 Vbeta primers and 13 Jbeta primers. This table comes from immunoSEQ multiplex PCR, and its TCRdb copy is limited to in-frame clones, with some not included. The sample holds 100,000 or so clones, 82% seen once. Specimen: PBMCs. This chain uses TRBV28 with TRBJ2-7, with TRBD1 identical over 8 bases. The TCR comes from a man aged 25 to 40 in good health and CMV-seropositive. The DNA for the CDR3 is TGTGCCAGCAGTTTCCCAGGGGGCGCGTCCGAGCAGTACTTC. Amino acids: CASSFPGGASEQYF.